This T cell receptor (beta chain) was retrieved from a study of pediatric ulcerative colitis. The wider study: Disease was pancolitis in about 7 and left-sided in two, histology-confirmed. Overall study findings and caveats: Blood-rectal clonal overlap within each person was significantly higher in ulcerative colitis patients than controls.

Points on this clone: Its antigen remains unknown.

The assay was run at survey level. Sequencing depth was up to 500,000 reads per sample. The protocol was immunoSEQ multiplex PCR, while the TCRdb copy is restricted to in-frame clones and leaves out a portion. The data contain 55,000 to 75,000 clones, roughly nine tenths of them singletons. What was sequenced was blood. This receptor was obtained from a boy aged 5-17 years with severe ulcerative colitis.

The CDR3 reads CASSQESGSNGEQFF. CDR3 in DNA: TGTGCCAGCAGCCAAGAAAGCGGGAGTAACGGTGAGCAGTTCTTC. V is TRBV4-2 and J is TRBJ2-1; TRBD2 matches 8 bases. Trimming at V came to 0 bases and at J to 9 bases, leaving 7 bases not matched to a gene. This CDR3 comprises 15 residues. Germline loops: CDR1 LGHNA, CDR2 YNFKEQ.